The source of this TCR beta chain is a study of immune reconstitution after stem cell transplant in scleroderma (dated by TCRdb to 2017 to 2019). To note about this clonotype: Its antigen is currently not known. Nothing much larger sits one base from this clone, and base qualities are not available.

Library prep was done by RT-PCR. TCRdb names Illumina MiSeq as the instrument used. TCRdb reprocessed the public reads (quality trimming at Q25 with fastp, clone calling with MiXCR) and kept in-frame beta chains. Records with the same CDR3 protein are collapsed into one entry carrying the most frequent genes and DNA. The sample table holds 2,500 to 3,500 distinct CDR3 sequences, of which 9% were seen once. Of the sample, about 9.5% falls within the top ten clones. The clonotype comes from a female donor with systemic sclerosis. Sampling was conducted before or after autologous hematopoietic stem cell transplantation (not recorded which).

The CDR3 protein is CSVARTTGNTEAFF. The DNA sequence is TGCAGCGTAGCTAGGACAACTGGGAACACTGAAGCTTTCTTT. The receptor chain draws on TRBV29-1 and TRBJ1-1; 5 matching bases give a weak D call of TRBD1. CDR1 SQVTM and CDR2 ANQGSEA are derived from the germline V gene. Counted from cysteine to phenylalanine, this CDR3 has 14 amino acids. The CDR3 DNA has 42 bases and is translated from base 1. V is clipped by 6 bases and J by 1 base, and the sequence between their germline boundaries is 15 bases long.